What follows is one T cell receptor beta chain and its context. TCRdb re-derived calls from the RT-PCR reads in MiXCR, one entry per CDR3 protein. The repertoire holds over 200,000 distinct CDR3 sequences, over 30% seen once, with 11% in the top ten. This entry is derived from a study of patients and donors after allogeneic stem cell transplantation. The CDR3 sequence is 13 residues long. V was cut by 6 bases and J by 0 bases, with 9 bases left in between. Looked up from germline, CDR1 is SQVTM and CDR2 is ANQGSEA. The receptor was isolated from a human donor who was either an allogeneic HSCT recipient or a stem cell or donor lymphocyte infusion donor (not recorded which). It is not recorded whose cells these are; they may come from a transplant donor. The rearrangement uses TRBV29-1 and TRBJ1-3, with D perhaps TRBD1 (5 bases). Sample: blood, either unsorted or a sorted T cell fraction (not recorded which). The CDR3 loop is CSVQGFSGNTIYF. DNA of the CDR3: TGCAGCGTCCAGGGCTTCTCTGGAAACACCATATATTTT.